Below are 13 T cell receptor beta chains sequenced from a single sample in a study of identical twins. TCRdb called the 5' RACE reads again in MiXCR, with one record for every CDR3 protein. The table has about 570,000 distinct CDR3 sequences, roughly 9.5% seen once. This sample was shared with a second study, whose subject was yellow fever vaccine responses in identical twins.

The sequencing input was PBMCs. Receptor source: a woman under 30 in good health.

This clonotype has only a few counts. V and J are TRBV12-5 and TRBJ2-1; the match to TRBD1 covers 10 bases. Germline CDR1 and CDR2: LGHNT and FRNRAP. The CDR3 covers 17 residues. The V gene end was trimmed by 6 bases and the J gene end by 1 base; junction bases not matched to a gene: 9. Written as DNA, the CDR3 is TGTGCTAGTGGGGATGGGGACAGGGGTTTATCCTACAATGAGCAGTTCTTC. Translated, it gives CASGDGDRGLSYNEQFF.

The table lists this clonotype with many counts. The chain links TRBV6-2 or TRBV6-3 to TRBJ2-7, with TRBD2 matching 7 bases. Per the germline V gene, CDR1 is MNHEY and CDR2 is SVGEGT. Germline trimming cut 3 bases from V and 2 bases from J; bases unmatched to any gene: 4. CDR3 length equals 14 residues. The CDR3 DNA follows: TGTGCCAGCAGTTATTTCGGACTAGCCTACGAGCAGTACTTC. This encodes CASSYFGLAYEQYF.

This chain joins TRBV10-3 and TRBJ2-1; D tentatively fits TRBD1 or TRBD2 (5 bases each). The germline V gene encodes CDR1 ENHRY and CDR2 SYGVKD. V lost 3 bases and J 0 bases, leaving 9 bases between the germline ends. The CDR3 length is 15 residues. DNA for the CDR3: TGTGCCATCAGTGAAGCAGGGAGCTCCTACAATGAGCAGTTCTTC. This gives the protein CAISEAGSSYNEQFF.

This clonotype was picked up a small number of times. The chain combines TRBV7-2 with TRBJ1-1; weak D call: TRBD1 (6 bases). Trimming shortened V by 7 bases and J by 5 bases, and 17 bases separated the two germline ends. The CDR3 is 14 amino acids. Germline V lookup: CDR1 SGHTA, CDR2 FQGNSA. CDR3 coding DNA: TGTGCCAGCACCTTCCAGGGAGGGGGAACTGAAGCTTTCTTT. This translates into CASTFQGGGTEAFF. Supplemented by reference TRBV7-2 and TRBJ1-1, the full variable domain reads GAGVSQSPSNKVTEKGKDVELRCDPISGHTALYWYRQSLGQGLEFLIYFQGNSAPDKSGLPSDRFSAERTGGSVSTLTIQRTQQEDSAVYLCASTFQGGGTEAFFGQGTRLTVV.

The table lists this clonotype with many counts. The V and J genes are TRBV25-1 and TRBJ2-1; D is perhaps TRBD1 (5 bases). Trimming cost V 7 bases and J 7 bases, with 23 bases left between them. The CDR3 contains 16 residues. CDR1 and CDR2 (germline): MGHDK, SYGVNS. The CDR3 sequence is CASTDPAQGLGNEQFF. As DNA, the CDR3 is TGTGCCAGCACTGACCCCGCGCAGGGCCTGGGGAATGAGCAGTTCTTC.

This chain connects TRBV6-5 to TRBJ1-4; no clear D gene. Per germline, CDR1 MNHEY and CDR2 SVGAGI. The CDR3 has 16 amino acids. Trimming took off 4 bases at V and 0 bases at J, with 12 bases between the two ends. The CDR3 loop reads CASSFRPTPTNEKLFF. DNA of the CDR3: TGTGCCAGCAGTTTCCGTCCCACCCCAACTAATGAAAAACTGTTTTTT.

This clonotype was detected ten times or more. The rearrangement links TRBV10-2 to TRBJ2-5; 9 nucleotides align to TRBD1. Trimming cost V 8 bases and J 4 bases; bases outside gene matches: 2. The V gene's germline CDR1 is WSHSY and CDR2 SAAADI. The CDR3 length is 12 residues. The CDR3 DNA sequence: TGCGCCAGCGGACAGGGGATAGAGACCCAGTACTTC. It codes for CASGQGIETQYF.

This clonotype was picked up a small number of times. Sequence at one end of the junction differs from germline and may be a read error. V gene TRBV6-2 or TRBV6-3 combines with J gene TRBJ2-5; D might be TRBD1 or TRBD2, each matching 5 bases. The CDR3 is 17 amino acids. Per the germline V gene, CDR1 is MNHEY and CDR2 is SVGEGT. CDR3 loop: CASSYRQGVGKQETEYF. In DNA form, the CDR3 reads TGTGCCAGCAGTTACAGGCAGGGAGTCGGGAAACAAGAGACCGAGTACTTC.

The V and J genes are TRBV29-1 and TRBJ1-2; 8 nucleotides line up with TRBD1. With 5 bases clipped from V and 4 bases from J, the junction kept 6 bases outside the gene matches. The germline gives CDR1 SQVTM, CDR2 ANQGSEA. The CDR3 spans 13 residues. CDR3 coding DNA: TGCAGCGTTCGGGCAGGGGGCAGCTATGGCTACACCTTC. It encodes CSVRAGGSYGYTF.

This clonotype has at least ten counts. The genes are TRBV10-3 and TRBJ2-3; 7 nucleotides line up with TRBD1. V lost 4 bases and J lost 1; bases outside the gene matches: 8. CDR3 length: 16 residues. The V gene's germline CDR1 is ENHRY and CDR2 SYGVKD. CDR3 sequence: CAISGGTDLGTDTQYF. DNA of the CDR3: TGTGCCATCAGTGGAGGGACAGATCTTGGCACAGATACGCAGTATTTT.

This clonotype was seen a handful of times. This sequence joins TRBV2 and TRBJ2-3; D is unresolved. The CDR3 consists of 14 residues. Per the germline V gene, CDR1 is SNHLY and CDR2 is FYNNEI. Trimming took off 3 bases at V and 1 base at J, with 8 bases between the two ends. The CDR3 nucleotides are TGTGCCAGCAGTGATCAGGAAGGCACAGATACGCAGTATTTT. Residues: CASSDQEGTDTQYF.

This clonotype has ten or more counts. This chain links TRBV6-5 with TRBJ2-2; 7 bases are shared with TRBD2. Per the germline V gene, CDR1 is MNHEY and CDR2 is SVGAGI. This CDR3 is built from 16 residues. The ends lost 0 bases at V and 1 base at J; junction bases unmatched: 2. Here the CDR3 reads CASSYSASGNTGELFF. The CDR3 DNA follows: TGTGCCAGCAGTTACTCGGCTAGCGGGAACACCGGGGAGCTGTTTTTT.

This clonotype was found many times. The chain is built from TRBV9 and TRBJ1-1, with D tentatively TRBD1 (6 bases). The CDR3 is 14 residues long. Germline CDR1 reads SGDLS; CDR2 reads YYNGEE. Trimming pared 3 bases from V and 1 base from J, leaving 10 bases between. The CDR3 nucleotides are TGTGCCAGCAGCGGCAGGGGCGGGAACACTGAAGCTTTCTTT. Translated, it gives CASSGRGGNTEAFF.